This T cell receptor (beta chain) was recovered during a study of blood T cells in healthy people across ages. Study-level results: Roughly linear declines in TCR beta diversity per million T cells occurred with age. Naive and antigen-experienced cells could not be conclusively compared, given unsorted PBMCs.

PCR was performed a second time for about 6 to 12 cycles using a sample-barcoded 5' primer and a J-beta primer mix. TCRdb independently ran MiXCR on the 5' RACE reads; one entry per CDR3 protein. This table has approximately 580,000 distinct CDR3 sequences, 24% appearing once. As regards this clonotype: Its specificity is unknown.

The same sample was also studied in work on T cells of mothers and their children. In that study: All RNA that had been extracted was used for cDNA synthesis at roughly 1.6 ug per 15 ul. Not a single persistent microchimeric T cell clone was detected.

The source is a boy younger than 18 in good health. What was sequenced was blood.

The CDR3, as DNA: TGTGCCAGCTCACCACCTGGGGTTGACTATGGCTACACCTTC. Translated: CASSPPGVDYGYTF. The V and J genes are TRBV18 and TRBJ1-2; D unresolved. The germline V gene encodes CDR1 KGHSH and CDR2 LQKENI. CDR3 length: 14 amino acids. The V end lost 0 bases, the J end lost 3 bases, and 8 bases lay between the germline ends.